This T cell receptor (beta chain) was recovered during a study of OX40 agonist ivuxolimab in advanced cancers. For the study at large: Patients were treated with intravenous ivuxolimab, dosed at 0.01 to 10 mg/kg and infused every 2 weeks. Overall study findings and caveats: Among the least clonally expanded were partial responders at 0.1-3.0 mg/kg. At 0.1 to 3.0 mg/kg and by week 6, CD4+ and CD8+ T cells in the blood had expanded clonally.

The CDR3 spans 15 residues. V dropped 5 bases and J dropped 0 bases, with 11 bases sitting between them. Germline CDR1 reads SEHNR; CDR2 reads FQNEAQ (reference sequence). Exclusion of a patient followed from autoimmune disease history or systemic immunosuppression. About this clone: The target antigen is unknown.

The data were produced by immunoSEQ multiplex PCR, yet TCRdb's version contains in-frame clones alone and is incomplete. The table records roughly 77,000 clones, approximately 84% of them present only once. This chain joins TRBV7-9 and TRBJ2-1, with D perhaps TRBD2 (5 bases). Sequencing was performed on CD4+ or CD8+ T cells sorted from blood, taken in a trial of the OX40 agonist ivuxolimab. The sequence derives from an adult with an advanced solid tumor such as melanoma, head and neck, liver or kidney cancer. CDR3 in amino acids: CASSRTGSSYNEQFF. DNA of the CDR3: TGTGCCAGCAGCCGGACGGGGAGCTCCTACAATGAGCAGTTCTTC.